This T cell receptor (beta chain) was captured by sequencing in a study of blood T cell repertoires in COVID-19. Study background: Acute-phase and convalescent COVID-19 samples originated in the United States, Italy and Spain.

CDR3 length equals 13 residues. CDR1 MNHEY and CDR2 SVGAGI come from the germline V gene. J lost 0 bases, V lost 4 bases, and 0 bases had no gene match. Per the original methods: Estimation of nucleated cell counts was performed using reference gene primer amplification. Assay used: immunoSEQ multiplex PCR; TCRdb lists only in-frame clones, some missing. V, J and clone size are those of that table, while D and trimming were read from the DNA. The table includes 150,000 to 200,000 clones, roughly 86% detected once. The J gene is TRBJ2-7, the V gene TRBV6-5; 7 bases agree with TRBD2. The sequence came from a woman older than 75 in a cohort sampled during active or convalescent COVID-19. Sequencing input: peripheral blood. CDR3 sequence: CASSSSGSYEQYV. CDR3 coding DNA: TGTGCCAGCAGTTCTAGCGGCTCCTACGAGCAGTACGTC.